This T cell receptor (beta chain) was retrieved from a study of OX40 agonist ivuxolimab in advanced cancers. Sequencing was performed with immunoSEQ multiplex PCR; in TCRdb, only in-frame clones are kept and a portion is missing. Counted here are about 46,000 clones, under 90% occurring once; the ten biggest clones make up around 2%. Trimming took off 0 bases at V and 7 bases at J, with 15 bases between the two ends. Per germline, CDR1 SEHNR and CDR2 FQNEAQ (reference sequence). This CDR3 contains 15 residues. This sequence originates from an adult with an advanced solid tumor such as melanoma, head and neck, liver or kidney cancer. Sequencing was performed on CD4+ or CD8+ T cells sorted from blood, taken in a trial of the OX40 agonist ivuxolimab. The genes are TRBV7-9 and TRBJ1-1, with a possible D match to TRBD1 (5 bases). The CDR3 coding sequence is TGTGCCAGCAGCTTAGCGCAAGTGGGGGGTGGTGAAGCTTTCTTT. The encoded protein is CASSLAQVGGGEAFF.